The next 25 T cell receptor beta chains were all read from a single sample in a study of cytomegalovirus exposure and HLA in healthy donors. The PCR ran on 60 Vbeta and 13 Jbeta primers. Assay: immunoSEQ multiplex PCR; the TCRdb copy retains only in-frame clones and omits some. Seen in this sample are tens of thousands of clones; the ten most common clones hold about 1.1%. The sequenced sample was PBMCs. These receptors all come from a woman under 40 in good health and CMV-seronegative.

This rearrangement joins TRBV19 to TRBJ2-1; TRBD2 matches at 11 bases. J lost 16 bases, V lost 3 bases, and 8 bases had no gene match. Germline CDR1 and CDR2: LNHDA and SQIVND (reference sequence). This CDR3 has 13 residues. The CDR3 region has the DNA TGTGCCAGTAGTATGATTAGCGGGGGGGCCATCTTCTTC. Residues: CASSMISGGAIFF.

This chain uses TRBV2 with TRBJ2-2; tentatively, D is TRBD1 (6 bases). This CDR3 is 14 amino acids long. V was clipped by 8 bases and J by 1 base, with 11 bases between them. CDR1 and CDR2 (germline): SNHLY, FYNNEI. The chain's CDR3 is CASRDNQNTGELFF. The DNA of the CDR3 is TGTGCCAGCCGGGACAACCAGAACACCGGGGAGCTGTTTTTT.

J is TRBJ2-3 and V is TRBV19, with TRBD2 as a possible D gene (7 bases). V dropped 3 bases and J dropped 6 bases, with 22 bases sitting between them. Germline V gene sequence: CDR1 LNHDA, CDR2 SQIVND (reference sequence). The CDR3 covers 17 residues. For the CDR3, the DNA is TGTGCCAGTAGTATGTCCGTGACGGGGGGCCCACGGGATACGCAGTATTTT. Amino acid sequence: CASSMSVTGGPRDTQYF.

The rearrangement joins TRBV9 to TRBJ2-2; TRBD2 matches 7 bases. J lost 3 bases, V lost 3 bases, and 8 bases had no gene match. Germline CDR1 SGDLS, CDR2 YYNGEE. The CDR3 totals 16 residues. The CDR3 protein is CASSARSGTDTGELFF. In DNA form, the CDR3 reads TGTGCCAGCAGCGCCAGAAGCGGGACGGACACCGGGGAGCTGTTTTTT.

This sequence joins TRBV5-1 and TRBJ1-1; D not certain. The CDR3 length is 16 residues. Germline V gene sequence: CDR1 SGHRS, CDR2 YFSETQ. V dropped 0 bases and J dropped 3 bases, with 15 bases sitting between them. The CDR3 bases are TGCGCCAGCAGCTTGGTTTATCGGAGGGCCGACACTGAAGCTTTCTTT. This translates into CASSLVYRRADTEAFF.

This chain links TRBV5-1 with TRBJ2-3, with D maybe TRBD2 (6 bases). There are 15 residues in the CDR3. V was shortened by 2 bases and J by 0 bases, with 10 bases between the two germline ends. The germline V gene encodes CDR1 SGHRS and CDR2 YFSETQ. Here the CDR3 reads CASSFSGASTDTQYF. The CDR3 DNA reads as TGCGCCAGCAGCTTTAGCGGAGCTAGCACAGATACGCAGTATTTT.

V and J are TRBV6-1 and TRBJ2-7; D possibly corresponds to TRBD1 (5 bases). The CDR3 spans 15 residues. Trimming stripped 6 bases from V and 0 bases from J, with 15 bases between. Germline CDR1 MNHNS, CDR2 SASEGT. The CDR3 nucleotides read TGTGCCAGCAGCGAGGCCCCAGGGAACTCCTACGAGCAGTACTTC. Its translation is CASSEAPGNSYEQYF.

V and J are TRBV30 and TRBJ1-1, with D hard to call. Germline V gene sequence: CDR1 GTSNPN, CDR2 SVGIG (reference sequence). The CDR3 totals 13 residues. V gave up 2 bases and J gave up 3 bases, with 10 bases separating them. The CDR3, as DNA: TGTGCCTGGAGTACCTCCCAGGACACTGAAGCTTTCTTT. Its translation: CAWSTSQDTEAFF.

J is TRBJ1-1 and V is TRBV5-1; 8 bases line up with TRBD1. Trimming removed 2 bases from V and 6 bases from J; junction bases left unmatched: 0. This CDR3 spans 12 amino acids. Looked up from germline, CDR1 is SGHRS and CDR2 is YFSETQ. The CDR3 spells CASSLQGAEAFF. DNA of the CDR3: TGCGCCAGCAGCTTACAGGGGGCTGAAGCTTTCTTT.

The J gene is TRBJ2-7, the V gene TRBV6-1, with 10 positions matching TRBD1. Germline values: CDR1 MNHNS, CDR2 SASEGT. V dropped 6 bases and J dropped 5; count of bases not matched to a gene: 7. There are 14 residues in the CDR3. The CDR3 bases are TGTGCCAGCAGCCCCGGGACAGGGGTCAACGAGCAGTACTTC. Its translation: CASSPGTGVNEQYF.

The CDR3 protein is CASSFIPEGGELFF. The CDR3, as DNA: TGCGCCAGCAGCTTCATCCCGGAGGGCGGGGAGCTGTTTTTT. This chain links TRBV5-1 with TRBJ2-2, with D perhaps TRBD2 (6 bases). The length of the CDR3 is 14 residues. The V end was cut by 2 bases, the J end by 7 bases, with 12 bases between. Germline V CDR1 and CDR2: SGHRS, YFSETQ. The full variable domain, with the rest looked up from reference TRBV5-1 and TRBJ2-2, is KAGVTQTPRYLIKTRGQQVTLSCSPISGHRSVSWYQQTPGQGLQFLFEYFSETQRNKGNFPGRFSGRQFSNSRSEMNVSTLELGDSALYLCASSFIPEGGELFFGEGSRLTVL.

The gene calls are TRBV18 and TRBJ2-7; 11 nucleotides align to TRBD2. The germline V gene has CDR1 KGHSH and CDR2 LQKENI. The CDR3 consists of 18 residues. J was trimmed by 7 bases and V by 6 bases; bases with no gene match: 20. This CDR3 reads CASSRGKLAGGPWREQYF. Written as DNA, the CDR3 is TGTGCCAGCTCCCGTGGGAAGCTAGCGGGAGGCCCGTGGCGGGAGCAGTACTTC.

The rearrangement uses TRBV6-1 and TRBJ2-1; 10 bases are a match to TRBD2. Germline values: CDR1 MNHNS, CDR2 SASEGT. The CDR3 is made up of 14 amino acids. With 4 bases clipped from V and 7 bases from J, the junction kept 4 bases outside the gene matches. CDR3 in DNA: TGTGCCAGCAGTGTCGGACTAGCGGTGAATGAGCAGTTCTTC. Translated, it gives CASSVGLAVNEQFF.

The genes are TRBV19 and TRBJ2-6; a possible D gene is TRBD1 (5 bases). The CDR3 contains 16 residues. The V gene's germline CDR1 is LNHDA and CDR2 SQIVND (reference sequence). V was pared by 1 base and J by 0 bases, with 7 bases between. CDR3 in amino acids: CASSIGGFSGANVLTF. DNA of the CDR3: TGTGCCAGTAGTATAGGGGGCTTCTCTGGGGCCAACGTCCTGACTTTC.

V and J are TRBV2 and TRBJ2-3; 10 nucleotides agree with TRBD1. The CDR3 extends over 14 amino acids. The germline V gene has CDR1 SNHLY and CDR2 FYNNEI. V shed 7 bases, J shed 6 bases, and the junction held 7 bases outside the gene matches. CDR3 sequence reads: CASNRDRGRDTQYF. DNA for the CDR3: TGTGCCAGCAACAGGGACAGGGGCCGGGATACGCAGTATTTT.

The chain recombines TRBV7-9 with TRBJ1-4; 9 nucleotides align to TRBD1. The germline V gene encodes CDR1 SEHNR and CDR2 FQNEAQ (reference sequence). J was trimmed by 5 bases and V by 4 bases; bases with no gene match: 2. There are 14 residues in the CDR3. For the CDR3, the DNA is TGTGCCAGCAGCTCGGGACAGGGAAATGAAAAACTGTTTTTT. This codes for CASSSGQGNEKLFF.

The J gene is TRBJ2-7, the V gene TRBV30; no firm D call. This CDR3 region has 13 residues. CDR1 GTSNPN and CDR2 SVGIG come from the germline V gene (reference sequence). Trimming pared 0 bases from V and 5 bases from J, leaving 11 bases between. CDR3 coding DNA: TGTGCCTGGAGTGTGAGGAGAGGCGACGAGCAGTACTTC. This codes for CAWSVRRGDEQYF.

CDR3 region: CASSQGWGNQPQHF. The CDR3 DNA reads TGTGCCAGCAGTCAGGGCTGGGGCAATCAGCCCCAGCATTTT. The chain carries TRBV5-5 and TRBJ1-5; weak D call: TRBD1 (5 bases). This CDR3 comprises 14 residues. Germline values: CDR1 SGHKS, CDR2 YYEKEE (reference sequence). V was shortened by 5 bases and J by 2 bases, with 11 bases between the two germline ends.

The chain carries TRBV6-6 and TRBJ2-7, with TRBD1 matching 7 bases. Germline V gives CDR1 MNHNY, CDR2 SVGAGI (reference sequence). V was pared by 5 bases and J by 7 bases, with 11 bases of the junction left unmatched. The length of the CDR3 is 14 residues. Written as DNA, the CDR3 is TGTGCCAGCAGTCGACAGGGCGCGGTAAAGGAGCAGTACTTC. Translation: CASSRQGAVKEQYF.

The chain carries TRBV4-1 and TRBJ2-3; no clear D gene. The V end was cut by 3 bases, the J end by 5 bases, with 18 bases between. The germline V gene encodes CDR1 MGHRA and CDR2 YSYEKL. CDR3 size: 16 residues. The CDR3 loop is CASSHPLRSREDTQYF. CDR3 sequence (DNA): TGCGCCAGCAGCCATCCCTTGAGGTCTCGAGAAGATACGCAGTATTTT.

The rearrangement uses TRBV2 and TRBJ1-2, with 7 positions matching TRBD1. Looked up from germline, CDR1 is SNHLY and CDR2 is FYNNEI. CDR3 length: 14 amino acids. Trimming took 6 bases from V and 2 from J; bases not matched to a gene: 6. The CDR3 DNA sequence: TGTGCCAGCAGGAACCGGGACAGCAACTATGGCTACACCTTC. Its translation is CASRNRDSNYGYTF.

The V and J genes are TRBV30 and TRBJ2-6; 9 nucleotides match TRBD1. Germline V gives CDR1 GTSNPN, CDR2 SVGIG (reference sequence). The CDR3 loop spans 16 amino acids. Trimming removed 4 bases from V and 0 bases from J; junction bases left unmatched: 4. The CDR3 loop is CAWKDRGISGANVLTF. CDR3 in DNA: TGTGCCTGGAAGGACAGGGGAATCTCTGGGGCCAACGTCCTGACTTTC.

The chain joins TRBV5-1 to TRBJ2-5, with TRBD1 matching over 8 bases. The CDR3 is made up of 15 amino acids. The germline V gene has CDR1 SGHRS and CDR2 YFSETQ. The trim removed 4 bases at V and 2 bases at J, leaving 7 bases unmatched. This CDR3 is CASSPGTGFQETQYF. The CDR3 DNA follows: TGCGCCAGCAGCCCCGGGACAGGCTTTCAAGAGACCCAGTACTTC.

The rearrangement links TRBV4-1 to TRBJ2-3; D is perhaps TRBD2 (6 bases). Looked up from germline, CDR1 is MGHRA and CDR2 is YSYEKL. The length of the CDR3 is 17 residues. V gave up 4 bases and J gave up 6 bases, with 23 bases separating them. The chain's CDR3 is CASSPGSGGSRLDTQYF. CDR3 nucleotides: TGCGCCAGCAGCCCCGGATCAGGAGGGTCCCGGCTGGATACGCAGTATTTT.

V gene TRBV15 combines with J gene TRBJ1-3; TRBD1 is a possible D gene (6 bases). The germline V gene has CDR1 LNHNV and CDR2 YYDKDF (reference sequence). Deletions cut 0 bases from V and 4 bases from J, with 7 bases between. CDR3 length: 14 amino acids. CDR3 DNA: TGTGCCACCAGCAGAGACGGACAGGGAAACACCATATATTTT. This translates into CATSRDGQGNTIYF.